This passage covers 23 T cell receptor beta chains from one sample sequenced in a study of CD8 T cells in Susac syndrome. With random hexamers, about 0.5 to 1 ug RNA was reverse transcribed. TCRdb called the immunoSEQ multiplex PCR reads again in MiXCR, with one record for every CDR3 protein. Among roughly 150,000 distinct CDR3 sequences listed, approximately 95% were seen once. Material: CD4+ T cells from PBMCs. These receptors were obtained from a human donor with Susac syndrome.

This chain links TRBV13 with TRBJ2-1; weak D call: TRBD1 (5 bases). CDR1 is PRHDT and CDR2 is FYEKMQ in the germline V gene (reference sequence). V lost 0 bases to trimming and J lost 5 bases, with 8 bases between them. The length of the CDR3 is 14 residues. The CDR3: CASSLGGRHNEQFF. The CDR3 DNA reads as TGTGCCAGCAGCTTAGGGGGGCGACACAATGAGCAGTTCTTC.

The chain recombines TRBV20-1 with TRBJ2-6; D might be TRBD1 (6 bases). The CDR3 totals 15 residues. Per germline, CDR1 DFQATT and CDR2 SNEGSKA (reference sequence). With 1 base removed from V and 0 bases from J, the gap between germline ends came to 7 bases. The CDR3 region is CSARVGGSGANVLTF. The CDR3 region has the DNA TGCAGTGCTAGAGTAGGGGGCTCTGGGGCCAACGTCCTGACTTTC.

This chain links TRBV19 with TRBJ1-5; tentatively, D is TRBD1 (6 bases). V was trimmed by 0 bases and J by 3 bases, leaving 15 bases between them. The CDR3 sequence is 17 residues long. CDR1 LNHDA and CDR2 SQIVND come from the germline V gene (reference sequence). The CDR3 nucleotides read TGTGCCAGTAGTATAGATCGAGGACAGTTCTTCAATCAGCCCCAGCATTTT. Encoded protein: CASSIDRGQFFNQPQHF.

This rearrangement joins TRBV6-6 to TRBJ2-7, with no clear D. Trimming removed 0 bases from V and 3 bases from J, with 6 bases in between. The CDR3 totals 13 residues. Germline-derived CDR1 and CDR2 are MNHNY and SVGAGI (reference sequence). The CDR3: CASSYSTNYEQYF. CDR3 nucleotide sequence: TGTGCCAGCAGTTACTCAACCAACTACGAGCAGTACTTC.

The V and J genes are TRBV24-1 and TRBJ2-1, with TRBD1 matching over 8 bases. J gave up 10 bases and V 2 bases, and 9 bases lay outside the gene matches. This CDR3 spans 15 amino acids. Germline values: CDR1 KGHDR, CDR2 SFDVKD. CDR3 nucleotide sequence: TGTGCCACCAGTGATTCTGGCCGACAGGGGCAGGAGCAGTTCTTC. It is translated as CATSDSGRQGQEQFF.

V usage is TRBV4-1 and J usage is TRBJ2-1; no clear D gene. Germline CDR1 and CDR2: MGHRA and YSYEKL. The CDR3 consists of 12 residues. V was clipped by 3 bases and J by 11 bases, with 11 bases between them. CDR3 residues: CASSHPEMKQFF. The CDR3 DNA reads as TGCGCCAGCAGCCACCCTGAAATGAAGCAGTTCTTC.

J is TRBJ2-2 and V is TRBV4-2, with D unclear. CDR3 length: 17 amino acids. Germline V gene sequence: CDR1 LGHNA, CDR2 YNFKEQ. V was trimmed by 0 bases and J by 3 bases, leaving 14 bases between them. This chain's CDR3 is CASSQEGPNWHTGELFF. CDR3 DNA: TGTGCCAGCAGCCAAGAAGGTCCCAATTGGCACACCGGGGAGCTGTTTTTT.

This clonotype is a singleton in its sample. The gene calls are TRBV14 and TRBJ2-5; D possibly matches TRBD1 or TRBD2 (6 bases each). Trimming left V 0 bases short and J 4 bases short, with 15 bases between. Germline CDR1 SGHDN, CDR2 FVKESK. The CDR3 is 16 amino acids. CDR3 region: CASSQDFGGRGETQYF. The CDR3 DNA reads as TGTGCCAGCAGCCAAGACTTTGGGGGGCGCGGAGAGACCCAGTACTTC.

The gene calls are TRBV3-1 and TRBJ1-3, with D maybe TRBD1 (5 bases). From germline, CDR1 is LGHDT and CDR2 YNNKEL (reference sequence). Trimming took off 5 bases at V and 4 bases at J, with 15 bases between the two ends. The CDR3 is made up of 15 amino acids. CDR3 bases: TGTGCCAGCAGCTACAGGACTTTGGACGGAAACACCATATATTTT. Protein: CASSYRTLDGNTIYF.

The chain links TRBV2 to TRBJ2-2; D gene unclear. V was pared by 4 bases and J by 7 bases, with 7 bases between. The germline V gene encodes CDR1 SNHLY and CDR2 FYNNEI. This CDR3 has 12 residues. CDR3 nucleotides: TGTGCCAGCAGTGTTCGTGGCGGGGAGCTGTTTTTT. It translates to CASSVRGGELFF.

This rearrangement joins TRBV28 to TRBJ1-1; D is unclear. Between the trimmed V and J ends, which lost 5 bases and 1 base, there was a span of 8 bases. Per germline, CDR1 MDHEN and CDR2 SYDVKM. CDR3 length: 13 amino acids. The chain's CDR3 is CASSLKRNTEAFF. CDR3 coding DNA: TGTGCCAGCAGTCTCAAGCGGAACACTGAAGCTTTCTTT.

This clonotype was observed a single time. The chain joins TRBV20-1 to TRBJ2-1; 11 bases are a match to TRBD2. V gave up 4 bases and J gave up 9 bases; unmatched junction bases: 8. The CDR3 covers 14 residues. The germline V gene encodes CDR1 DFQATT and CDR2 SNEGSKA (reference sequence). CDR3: CSATRLAGIGEQFF. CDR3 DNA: TGCAGTGCTACTCGACTAGCGGGGATCGGTGAGCAGTTCTTC.

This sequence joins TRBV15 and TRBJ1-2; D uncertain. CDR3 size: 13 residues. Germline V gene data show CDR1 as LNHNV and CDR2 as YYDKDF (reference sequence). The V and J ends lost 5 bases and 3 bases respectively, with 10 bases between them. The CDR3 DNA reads TGTGCCACCAGCCGAAGGACGGACTATGGCTACACCTTC. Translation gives CATSRRTDYGYTF.

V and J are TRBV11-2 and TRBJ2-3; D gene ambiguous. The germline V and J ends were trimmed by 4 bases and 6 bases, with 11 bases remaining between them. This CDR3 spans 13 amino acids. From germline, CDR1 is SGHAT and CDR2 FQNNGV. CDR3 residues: CASSWDQSDTQYF. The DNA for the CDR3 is TGTGCCAGCAGCTGGGATCAATCGGATACGCAGTATTTT. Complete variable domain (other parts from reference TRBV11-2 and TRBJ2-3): EAGVAQSPRYKIIEKRQSVAFWCNPISGHATLYWYQQILGQGPKLLIQFQNNGVVDDSQLPKDRFSAERLKGVDSTLKIQPAKLEDSAVYLCASSWDQSDTQYFGPGTRLTVL.

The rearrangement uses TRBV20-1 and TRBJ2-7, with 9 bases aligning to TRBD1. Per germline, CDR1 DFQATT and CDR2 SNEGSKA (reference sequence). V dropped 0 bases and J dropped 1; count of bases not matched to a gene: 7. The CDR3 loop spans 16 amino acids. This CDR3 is CSARDVGQGLSYEQYF. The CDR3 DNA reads TGCAGTGCTAGAGATGTGGGACAGGGTCTATCCTACGAGCAGTACTTC.

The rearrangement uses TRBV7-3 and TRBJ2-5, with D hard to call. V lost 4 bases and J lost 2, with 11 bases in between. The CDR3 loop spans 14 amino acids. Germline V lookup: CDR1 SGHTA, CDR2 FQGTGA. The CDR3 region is CASSSDMPQETQYF. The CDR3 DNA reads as TGTGCCAGCAGCTCAGACATGCCTCAAGAGACCCAGTACTTC. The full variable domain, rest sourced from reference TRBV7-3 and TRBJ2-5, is GAGVSQTPSNKVTEKGKYVELRCDPISGHTALYWYRQSLGQGPEFLIYFQGTGAADDSGLPNDRFFAVRPEGSVSTLKIQRTERGDSAVYLCASSSDMPQETQYFGPGTRLLVL.

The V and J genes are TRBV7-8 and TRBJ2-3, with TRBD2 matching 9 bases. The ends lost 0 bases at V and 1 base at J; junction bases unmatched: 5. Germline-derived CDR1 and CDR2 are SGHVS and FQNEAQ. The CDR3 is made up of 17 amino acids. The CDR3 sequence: CASSLAPAGGGTDTQYF. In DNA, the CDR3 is TGTGCCAGCAGCTTAGCCCCAGCGGGGGGAGGCACAGATACGCAGTATTTT.

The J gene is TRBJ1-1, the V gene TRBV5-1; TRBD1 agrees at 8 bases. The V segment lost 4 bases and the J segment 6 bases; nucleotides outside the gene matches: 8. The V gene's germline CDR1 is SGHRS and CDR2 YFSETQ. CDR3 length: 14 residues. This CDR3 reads CASSIRTGRPEAFF. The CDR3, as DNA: TGCGCCAGCAGCATACGGACAGGGAGACCTGAAGCTTTCTTT.

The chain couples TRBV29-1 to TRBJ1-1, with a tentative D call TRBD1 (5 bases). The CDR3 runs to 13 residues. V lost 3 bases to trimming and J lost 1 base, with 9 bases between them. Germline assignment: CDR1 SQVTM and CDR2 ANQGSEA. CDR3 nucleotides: TGCAGCGTTGATGCGGGGCCGAACACTGAAGCTTTCTTT. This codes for CSVDAGPNTEAFF.

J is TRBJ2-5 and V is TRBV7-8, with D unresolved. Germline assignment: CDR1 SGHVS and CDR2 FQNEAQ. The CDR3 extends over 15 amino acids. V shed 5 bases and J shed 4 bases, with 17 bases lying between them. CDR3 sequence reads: CASSTAGSPGETQYF. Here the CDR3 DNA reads TGTGCCAGCAGCACAGCTGGTTCACCAGGAGAGACCCAGTACTTC.

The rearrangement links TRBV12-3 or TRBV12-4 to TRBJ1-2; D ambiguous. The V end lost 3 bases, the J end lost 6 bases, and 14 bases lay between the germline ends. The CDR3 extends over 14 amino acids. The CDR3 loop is CASSFRPAMDGYTF. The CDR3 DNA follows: TGTGCCAGCAGTTTTAGGCCAGCTATGGATGGCTACACCTTC.

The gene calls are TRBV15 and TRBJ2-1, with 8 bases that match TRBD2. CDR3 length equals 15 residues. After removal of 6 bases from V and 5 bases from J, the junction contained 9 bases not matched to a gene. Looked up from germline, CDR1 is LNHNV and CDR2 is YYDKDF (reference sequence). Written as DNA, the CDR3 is TGTGCCACCAGTGAACGGGGGGGCGGGGACAATGAGCAGTTCTTC. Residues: CATSERGGGDNEQFF.

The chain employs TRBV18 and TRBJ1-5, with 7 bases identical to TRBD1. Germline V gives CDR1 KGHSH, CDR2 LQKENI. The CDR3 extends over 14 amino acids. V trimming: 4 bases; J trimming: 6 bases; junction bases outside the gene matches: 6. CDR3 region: CASSRTGDGQPQHF. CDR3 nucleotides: TGTGCCAGCTCACGAACAGGGGACGGTCAGCCCCAGCATTTT.